This T cell receptor beta chain is drawn from a study of control samples from healthy donors and cancer patients. This CDR3 spans 12 amino acids. With 4 bases removed from V and 8 bases from J, the gap between germline ends came to 7 bases. Germline CDR1 is SGHRS and CDR2 is YFSETQ. This clone was observed a handful of times. The data were produced by immunoSEQ multiplex PCR, yet TCRdb's version contains in-frame clones alone and is incomplete. The table records about 130,000 clones, over 90% of them present only once. The J gene is TRBJ1-6, the V gene TRBV5-1; D not resolved. The sample consisted of PBMCs. This TCR was sampled from a man aged 55 to 70 with colorectal cancer. DNA of the CDR3: TGCGCCAGCAGCCAATTGGATTCACCCCTCCACTTT. Its protein product is CASSQLDSPLHF.